The present T cell receptor (beta chain) was sequenced within a study of blood T cell repertoires in COVID-19. As for the study in general: Two consecutive negative NP/OP PCR tests, clearance, or resolved symptoms defined Cohort 3 recovery. PBMCs, B-cell-depleted T cells, or T cells were the source of the cDNA or gDNA that made up the material.

Authors' data handling: Reference gene primers were amplified, and this amplification served to estimate nucleated cell counts. Sequenced by immunoSEQ multiplex PCR; TCRdb stores in-frame clones only, minus some. V and J calls and clone size follow that table, whereas D and trimming were derived from the DNA. Here the sample spans fewer than 250,000 clones, around 86% being singletons. Enrollees, about 18 to 90 years old, lived in 24 US areas. The CDR3 spans 14 residues. Germline values: CDR1 MNHEY, CDR2 SMNVEV (reference sequence). The V segment lost 6 bases and the J segment 2 bases; nucleotides outside the gene matches: 4.

This sequence was found in a woman aged 35 to 49 in a cohort exposed to, infected with or recovered from COVID-19 (not recorded which). Sequencing was performed on PBMCs or T cells enriched from blood (not recorded which). The J gene is TRBJ2-7, the V gene TRBV27, with 10 nucleotides matching TRBD2. The CDR3 DNA follows: TGTGCCAGCAGCGCAGCGGGGGGGACCTACGAGCAGTACTTC. Residues: CASSAAGGTYEQYF.